The 13 T cell receptor beta chains below were found in one sample sequenced in a study of T cell responses to AZD1222 COVID-19 vaccine. Method: immunoSEQ multiplex PCR; TCRdb's copy keeps in-frame clones and lacks some. The repertoire includes some 120,000 clones, approximately 90% of them detected once, and approximately 1.4% sits in the top ten. The source was peripheral blood, collected on day 0 of AZD1222 vaccination. The receptors come from an adult in good health.

This chain uses TRBV10-3 with TRBJ2-2; 10 bases are a match to TRBD2. V shed 3 bases, J shed 6 bases, and the junction held 7 bases outside the gene matches. Germline CDR1 ENHRY, CDR2 SYGVKD. There are 16 residues in the CDR3. The CDR3 nucleotides read TGTGCCATCAGTGAAGCGGGGGGGTCGGTCCCCGGGGAGCTGTTTTTT. Protein product: CAISEAGGSVPGELFF.

This clone appeared once. The chain uses TRBV6-5 and TRBJ2-3, with TRBD2 matching over 10 bases. The V and J ends lost 8 bases and 4 bases, in that order; junction bases with no gene match: 6. The CDR3 sequence is 14 residues long. Germline V lookup: CDR1 MNHEY, CDR2 SVGAGI. CDR3 sequence: CASSSGGASDTQYF. DNA for the CDR3: TGTGCCAGCTCCAGCGGGGGGGCATCAGATACGCAGTATTTT.

This rearrangement joins TRBV12-3 or TRBV12-4 to TRBJ2-7, with 8 bases matching TRBD1. The junction had 3 bases not matched to a gene; V was cut back by 6 bases and J by 2 bases. The CDR3 sequence is 13 residues long. DNA of the CDR3: TGTGCCAGCAGGTCGACAGGGGCCTACGAGCAGTACTTC. Translation gives CASRSTGAYEQYF.

The chain recombines TRBV5-4 with TRBJ2-7, with D tentatively TRBD2 (7 bases). CDR1 is SGHNT and CDR2 is YYREEE in the germline V gene (reference sequence). Trimming took 2 bases from V and 1 from J, leaving 16 bases between them. This CDR3 is built from 16 residues. The CDR3 loop reads CASSFLGGGISYEQYF. In DNA form, the CDR3 reads TGTGCCAGCAGCTTCCTAGGGGGAGGGATATCCTACGAGCAGTACTTC.

The chain employs TRBV29-1 and TRBJ2-1; D unresolved. Germline CDR1 and CDR2: SQVTM and ANQGSEA. The CDR3 has 10 amino acids. Trimming cost V 6 bases and J 5 bases, with 5 bases left between them. The CDR3 region is CSVGNNEQFF. The CDR3 DNA is TGCAGCGTCGGAAACAATGAGCAGTTCTTC.

The chain is built from TRBV15 and TRBJ1-6; TRBD1 might be the D (5 bases). The germline V gene has CDR1 LNHNV and CDR2 YYDKDF (reference sequence). Trimming removed 6 bases from V and 10 bases from J, with 16 bases in between. CDR3 length: 14 amino acids. The CDR3 region has the DNA TGTGCCACCAGTCGGGCGGGGCAAAGATCACCCCTCCACTTT. Amino acids: CATSRAGQRSPLHF.

The table lists this clone with a few counts. The chain has TRBV28 and TRBJ1-2, with D uncertain. The germline V and J ends were trimmed by 5 bases and 4 bases, with 11 bases remaining between them. The CDR3 consists of 13 residues. Looked up from germline, CDR1 is MDHEN and CDR2 is SYDVKM. The CDR3 coding sequence is TGTGCCAGCAGTCCCCCGGGAGGCTATGGCTACACCTTC. Translating it yields CASSPPGGYGYTF.

The chain couples TRBV5-1 to TRBJ2-2; 10 bases are a match to TRBD1. The CDR3 extends over 15 amino acids. V lost 4 bases to trimming and J lost 6 bases; unmatched junction nucleotides: 6. CDR1 SGHRS and CDR2 YFSETQ come from the germline V gene. CDR3 sequence (DNA): TGCGCCAGCAGCCCCGGACAGGGGGGTGCCGGGGAGCTGTTTTTT. Translation gives CASSPGQGGAGELFF.

V gene TRBV6-6 combines with J gene TRBJ2-7; 11 nucleotides align to TRBD1. V lost 5 bases and J lost 5; bases outside the gene matches: 8. Germline CDR1 and CDR2: MNHNY and SVGAGI (reference sequence). This CDR3 has 15 residues. The chain's CDR3 is CASSPWTGGSNEQYF. DNA of the CDR3: TGTGCCAGCAGTCCCTGGACAGGGGGCTCTAACGAGCAGTACTTC.

This chain joins TRBV7-9 and TRBJ2-5, with TRBD2 matching 8 bases. The junction had 9 bases not matched to a gene; V was cut back by 2 bases and J by 1 base. From germline, CDR1 is SEHNR and CDR2 FQNEAQ (reference sequence). CDR3 length equals 17 residues. The CDR3 DNA reads as TGTGCCAGCAGCTTATTATACAGCGGGGGCCGCCAAGAGACCCAGTACTTC. It encodes CASSLLYSGGRQETQYF.

The chain uses TRBV12-5 and TRBJ2-5, with D uncertain. Germline CDR1 reads LGHNT; CDR2 reads FRNRAP. The CDR3 is 12 amino acids. Trimming took 8 bases from V and 1 from J, leaving 8 bases between them. CDR3 DNA: TGTGCTAGTCGGCAGATCCAAGAGACCCAGTACTTC. This codes for CASRQIQETQYF.

The rearrangement links TRBV18 to TRBJ1-4, with D unresolved. The CDR3 extends over 15 amino acids. CDR1 is KGHSH and CDR2 is LQKENI in the germline V gene. The V and J ends lost 1 base and 8 bases respectively, with 14 bases between them. In nucleotides, the CDR3 is TGTGCCAGCTCACCACGGGAAGAGGTGGGGGAAAAACTGTTTTTT. It codes for CASSPREEVGEKLFF.

This rearrangement joins TRBV5-1 to TRBJ2-7, with 10 bases aligning to TRBD2. CDR1 and CDR2 from the germline V gene are SGHRS and YFSETQ. This CDR3 region has 17 residues. The trim removed 2 bases at V and 3 bases at J, leaving 11 bases unmatched. CDR3 DNA: TGCGCCAGCAGCTTAACCGGGACTAGCGTGGGGTACTACGAGCAGTACTTC. Protein product: CASSLTGTSVGYYEQYF.